This paragraph reports one T cell receptor beta chain. Antigen: not known. Sequenced by immunoSEQ multiplex PCR; TCRdb stores in-frame clones only, minus some. Among about 100,000 clones listed, around 93% were seen once. These data come from a study of OX40 agonist ivuxolimab in advanced cancers. Study-wide results and limits: Also present in some nonresponders was a low level of normalized T-cell clonal expansion.

The V end was cut by 1 base, the J end by 4 bases, with 17 bases between. The CDR3 extends over 16 amino acids. Looked up from germline, CDR1 is SGHRS and CDR2 is YFSETQ. Sequences were derived from CD4+ or CD8+ T cells sorted from blood, sampled in a trial of the OX40 agonist ivuxolimab. This sequence joins TRBV5-1 and TRBJ2-5, with a tentative D call TRBD1 (5 bases). This sequence originates from an adult with an advanced solid tumor such as melanoma, head and neck, liver or kidney cancer. The CDR3 region has the DNA TGCGCCAGCAGCTTGAATCCCCGGGTCCAGGGAGAGACCCAGTACTTC. It translates to CASSLNPRVQGETQYF.